This TCR beta chain was sequenced during a study of blood T cell repertoires in COVID-19. This table comes from immunoSEQ multiplex PCR, and its TCRdb copy is limited to in-frame clones, with some not included. Here the sample spans 200,000 to 250,000 clones, more than 70% being singletons. Trimming removed 5 bases at V and 5 bases at J, with 19 bases between. Germline-derived CDR1 and CDR2 are KGHSH and LQKENI. The CDR3 has 16 amino acids. This chain joins TRBV18 and TRBJ2-4; possible D gene TRBD2, 5 bases. Sequencing was carried out using peripheral blood. The clonotype was recovered from a woman aged 60-75 years with acute or convalescent COVID-19. The CDR3 here is CASSTQDSRVENIQYF. In nucleotides, the CDR3 is TGTGCCAGCTCAACTCAGGACTCTAGGGTCGAAAACATTCAGTACTTC. Filled out from reference TRBV18 and TRBJ2-4, the complete variable domain reads NAGVMQNPRHLVRRRGQEARLRCSPMKGHSHVYWYRQLPEEGLKFMVYLQKENIIDESGMPKERFSAEFPKEGPSILRIQQVVRGDSAAYFCASSTQDSRVENIQYFGAGTRLSVL.